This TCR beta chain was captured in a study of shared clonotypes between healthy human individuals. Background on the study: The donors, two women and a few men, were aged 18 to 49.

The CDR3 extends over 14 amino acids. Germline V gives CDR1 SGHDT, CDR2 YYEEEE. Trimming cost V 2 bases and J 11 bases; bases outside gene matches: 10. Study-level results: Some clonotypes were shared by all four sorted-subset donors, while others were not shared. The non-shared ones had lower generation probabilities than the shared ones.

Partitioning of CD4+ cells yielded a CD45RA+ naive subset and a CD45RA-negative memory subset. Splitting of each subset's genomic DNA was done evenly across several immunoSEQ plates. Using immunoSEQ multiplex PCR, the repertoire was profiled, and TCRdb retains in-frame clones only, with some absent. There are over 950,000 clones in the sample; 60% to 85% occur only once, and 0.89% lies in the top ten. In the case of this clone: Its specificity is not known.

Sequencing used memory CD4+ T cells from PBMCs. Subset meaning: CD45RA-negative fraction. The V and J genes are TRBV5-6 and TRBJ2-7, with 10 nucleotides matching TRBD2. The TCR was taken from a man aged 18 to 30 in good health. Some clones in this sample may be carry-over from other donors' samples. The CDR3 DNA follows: TGTGCCAGCAGCTTACTAGCGGGATCTATCGATGAGTACTTC. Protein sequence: CASSLLAGSIDEYF.